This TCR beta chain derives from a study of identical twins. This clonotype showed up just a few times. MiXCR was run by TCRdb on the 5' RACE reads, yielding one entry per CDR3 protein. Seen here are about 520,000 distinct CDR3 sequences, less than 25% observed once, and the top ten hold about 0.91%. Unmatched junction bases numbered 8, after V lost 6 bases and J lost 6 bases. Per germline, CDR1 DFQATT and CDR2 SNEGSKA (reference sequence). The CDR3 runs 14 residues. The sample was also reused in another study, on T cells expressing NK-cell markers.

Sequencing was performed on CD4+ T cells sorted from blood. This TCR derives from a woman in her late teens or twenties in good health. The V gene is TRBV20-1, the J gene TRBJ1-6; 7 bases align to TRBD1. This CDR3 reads CSAPRQGFNSPLHF. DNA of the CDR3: TGCAGTGCGCCGAGACAGGGCTTTAATTCACCCCTCCACTTT.